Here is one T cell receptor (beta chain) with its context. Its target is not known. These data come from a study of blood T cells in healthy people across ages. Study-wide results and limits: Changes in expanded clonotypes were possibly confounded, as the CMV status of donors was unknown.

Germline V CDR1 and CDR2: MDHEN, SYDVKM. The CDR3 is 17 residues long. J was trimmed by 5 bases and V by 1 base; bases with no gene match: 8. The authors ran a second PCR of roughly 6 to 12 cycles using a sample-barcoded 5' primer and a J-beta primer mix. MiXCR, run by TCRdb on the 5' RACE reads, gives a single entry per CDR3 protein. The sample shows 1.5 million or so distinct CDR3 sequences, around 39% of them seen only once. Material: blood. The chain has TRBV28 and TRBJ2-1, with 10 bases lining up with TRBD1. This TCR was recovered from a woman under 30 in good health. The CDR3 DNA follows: TGTGCCAGCAGTTTATTGGGGGAGACAGGGGGCCACAATGAGCAGTTCTTC. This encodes CASSLLGETGGHNEQFF.